The clone carrying this TCR beta chain was recorded a few times. TCRdb's copy holds only in-frame clones and misses some; the assay was immunoSEQ multiplex PCR. The sample gives about 250,000 clones, 80% to 90% of which show up once; roughly 2.6% is in the top ten. The data were obtained in a study of blood T cell repertoires in COVID-19. This clonotype originated in a young woman with acute COVID-19. What was sequenced was PBMCs or T cells enriched from blood (not recorded which).

The CDR3 nucleotides are TGTGCCAGCAGCTTCGGGACAGGGGGAGACACCATATATTTT. Encoded protein: CASSFGTGGDTIYF. V usage is TRBV13 and J usage is TRBJ1-3; 11 nucleotides line up with TRBD1. From germline, CDR1 is PRHDT and CDR2 FYEKMQ (reference sequence). With 3 bases clipped from V and 8 bases from J, the junction kept 3 bases outside the gene matches. The CDR3 extends over 14 amino acids.